This section outlines one T cell receptor (beta chain) sequence together with its context. This clone has just a few counts. This receptor's antigen is unknown. No quality values exist for individual bases; no much larger clone is one base distant. Participants in the prospective study were aged roughly 18 to 95 years, lived in about two dozen United States geographic areas, and enrolled through a virtual design. In the prospective study, participants were assigned to cohorts based on the clinical history participants reported in a screening survey and a study questionnaire. ImmuneRACE Cohort 3 recovered participants were defined by two consecutive negative NP/OP PCR tests, healthcare professional clearance, or symptom resolution. Mobile phlebotomists in the prospective study collected whole blood, serum and a nasopharyngeal or oropharyngeal swab from every participant. Prospective study participants could optionally give additional blood draws and questionnaires over a 2-month period. Before DNA extraction, blood samples from the prospective study were shipped at room temperature or frozen.

TCRbeta CDR3 regions were amplified from genomic DNA using the immunoSEQ Assay, a bias-controlled multiplex PCR. On the authors' methods: Nucleated cell counts per sample were estimated from amplification of reference gene primers within the assay. To quantify the absolute abundance of each unique TCRbeta CDR3 rearrangement, sequence reads were collapsed and filtered. For each sample, productive Simpson clonality was calculated as the square root of Simpson's diversity index over productive rearrangements. The clones in this table, taken by TCRdb from immuneACCESS, are in-frame only. Not every clone is retained; where verified, under half of the shortfall comes from an unresolved V gene, and the cause of the rest is unknown. V, J and clone size are taken as reported in that table, and D and trimming were inferred from the DNA itself. In this sample the table shows 200,000 to 250,000 clones, 84% of which occur a single time. The leading ten clones occupy roughly 6.2% of the sample.

The sample comes from a study of blood T cell repertoires in COVID-19 (dated by TCRdb to about 2020). Background on the whole study: Collaborator samples came from the United States, Italy and Spain and covered acute and convalescent phases of COVID-19. The prospective study material was composed of cDNA or gDNA derived from T cells, B-cell-depleted T cells, or PBMCs. Deeply sampled blood TCRbeta repertoires from subjects exposed to, actively infected with, or recovered from COVID-19 were included in the dataset. A freely available public database, intended as a resource for researchers studying the immune response to SARS-CoV-2, is where the repertoires were released. The samples were drawn from two sources: the first 160 participants of the ongoing ImmuneRACE study, and over 1,000 subjects contributed by 6 global collaborators. Sample metadata almost always included a de-identified subject ID, COVID-19 status, age in years and sex. Where HLA class I and class II types were available, the types were taken from metadata supplied by the sample provider, not from assay-based typing.

The paper's findings and limits, for the study overall: The quantity of clinical and demographic metadata differed by source and by participant and was supplied without curation.

The sequence was collected from a woman aged 40 to 49 who had recovered from COVID-19. Sequences were obtained from PBMCs or T cells enriched from blood (not recorded which).

The CDR3 amino acid sequence is: CATHPTSPLGEQFF. The DNA sequence reads TGTGCCACCCATCCGACTAGCCCATTGGGTGAGCAGTTCTTC. This sequence uses TRBV9 and TRBJ2-1; 7 of the junction bases match TRBD2. The CDR3 contains 14 residues, cysteine and phenylalanine counted. Just the 42-base CDR3 DNA is kept, in frame starting at base 1. Based on the germline V gene, the CDR1 and CDR2 sequences are SGDLS and YYNGEE. Ends trimmed: V by 9 bases, J by 9 bases; bases unmatched to a gene: 15.